This passage covers 17 T cell receptor beta chains from one sample sequenced in a study of CXCR3-negative and CXCR3-positive naive CD8 T cells. UMI-labeled TRB cDNA libraries were prepared by 5' RACE. TCRdb re-called the 5' RACE reads and gives one entry per CDR3 protein, without DNA. The clone table shows 50,000 to 75,000 distinct CDR3 sequences, with the ten largest holding 0.4% to 0.5%. Input material: naive CXCR3- CD8+ T cells from blood. The subset here: CD45RO-CCR7+CD27+CD95- naive CD8+ T cells lacking CXCR3 (TNR3-). These receptor sequences come from a human donor in good health. Some clones in this sample may be carry-over from other donors' samples.

The chain recombines TRBV14 with TRBJ1-2; TCRdb's D call, TRBD1, is unchecked because there is no DNA. The CDR3 runs to 16 residues. Germline assignment: CDR1 SGHDN and CDR2 FVKESK. CDR3 sequence: CASSQDLRGGIYGYTF.

The rearrangement joins TRBV7-9 to TRBJ2-5; lacking DNA, the TRBD1 call made by TCRdb goes unchecked. The CDR3 runs 16 residues. Germline CDR1 SEHNR, CDR2 FQNEAQ (reference sequence). The CDR3 reads CASSSHWTGGRETQYF.

The rearrangement uses TRBV29-1 and TRBJ2-1; with no DNA, the TCRdb D assignment of TRBD1 cannot be verified. This CDR3 comprises 13 residues. The germline CDR1 and CDR2 sequences are SQVTM and ANQGSEA. CDR3 residues: CSAGQGDYNEQFF.

V is TRBV25-1 and J is TRBJ2-1; TCRdb returns TRBD2, unconfirmable since there is no DNA. The CDR3 spans 16 residues. The germline gives CDR1 MGHDK, CDR2 SYGVNS. CDR3 sequence reads: CASSEYTVVGHVEQFF.

V is TRBV7-2 and J is TRBJ2-1; TCRdb selects TRBD1, and the lack of DNA leaves this call unchecked. Per the germline V gene, CDR1 is SGHTA and CDR2 is FQGNSA. The CDR3 loop spans 13 amino acids. The CDR3 loop is CASNDRAYNEQFF. The complete variable domain, with remaining parts taken from reference TRBV7-2 and TRBJ2-1, reads GAGVSQSPSNKVTEKGKDVELRCDPISGHTALYWYRQSLGQGLEFLIYFQGNSAPDKSGLPSDRFSAERTGGSVSTLTIQRTQQEDSAVYLCASNDRAYNEQFFGPGTRLTVL.

This chain connects TRBV6-2 or TRBV6-3 to TRBJ2-1. Germline values: CDR1 MNHEY, CDR2 SVGEGT. This CDR3 region has 14 residues. The CDR3 spells CASSPYDSYNEQFF.

V and J are TRBV5-6 and TRBJ2-7; lacking DNA, the TRBD1 call made by TCRdb goes unchecked. Germline CDR1 is SGHDT and CDR2 is YYEEEE. The CDR3 covers 13 residues. Here the CDR3 reads CASWGQASYEQYF.

This chain uses TRBV28 with TRBJ1-3. CDR3 size: 14 residues. The germline gives CDR1 MDHEN, CDR2 SYDVKM. The CDR3 reads CASSLSSSGNTIYF.

The J gene is TRBJ2-7, the V gene TRBV19; TCRdb's D call, TRBD2, is unchecked because there is no DNA. Germline V gives CDR1 LNHDA, CDR2 SQIVND (reference sequence). The length of the CDR3 is 12 residues. The CDR3 loop reads CASGSPTYEQYF.

V gene TRBV7-6 combines with J gene TRBJ2-3; without DNA, the TCRdb call of TRBD1 cannot be checked. Germline V CDR1 and CDR2: SGHVS, FNYEAQ. The CDR3 is 14 residues long. CDR3 residues: CASSMTGPRDTQYF.

CDR3 sequence: CATGGGYNEQFF. The V call is TRBV27, the J call TRBJ2-1; TCRdb returns TRBD1, unconfirmable since there is no DNA. Germline assignment: CDR1 MNHEY and CDR2 SMNVEV (reference sequence). The CDR3 contains 12 residues.

V and J are TRBV5-1 and TRBJ2-7; TCRdb's D call of TRBD1 is untestable without DNA. Looked up from germline, CDR1 is SGHRS and CDR2 is YFSETQ. This CDR3 region has 13 residues. CDR3 sequence: CASSSDDSYEQYF.

This chain connects TRBV7-3 to TRBJ2-1; checking the TCRdb D call of TRBD1 is not possible without DNA. Germline CDR1 reads SGHTA; CDR2 reads FQGTGA. The CDR3 consists of 12 residues. CDR3: CASSLGGGEQFF.

The genes are TRBV20-1 and TRBJ1-2. This CDR3 comprises 13 residues. The germline gives CDR1 DFQATT, CDR2 SNEGSKA (reference sequence). CDR3: CSALTTENYGYTF.

The CDR3 region is CASSVGPSGQETQYF. V usage is TRBV7-8 and J usage is TRBJ2-5; TCRdb returns TRBD2, unconfirmable since there is no DNA. CDR3 length: 15 amino acids. The germline V gene encodes CDR1 SGHVS and CDR2 FQNEAQ.

The CDR3 loop is CASSVPQGGGETDTQYF. This rearrangement joins TRBV9 to TRBJ2-3; as DNA is missing, the TRBD1 call by TCRdb cannot be tested. Germline CDR1 is SGDLS and CDR2 is YYNGEE. The CDR3 sequence is 17 residues long.

The V call is TRBV27, the J call TRBJ2-3. The CDR3 is made up of 15 amino acids. CDR1 MNHEY and CDR2 SMNVEV come from the germline V gene (reference sequence). The CDR3 here is CASSLSQPSTDTQYF.